One and the same sample provided the 27 T cell receptor beta chains below, sequenced in a study of blood T cell repertoires in COVID-19. Profiled with immunoSEQ multiplex PCR; TCRdb holds only in-frame clones, not every one. In the table there are fewer than 350,000 clones, around 90% of which are singletons. Material for sequencing was PBMCs or T cells enriched from blood (not recorded which). These receptors were collected from a woman aged 55-70 years in a cohort exposed to, infected with or recovered from COVID-19 (not recorded which).

J is TRBJ1-6 and V is TRBV28; 7 nucleotides agree with TRBD1. The CDR3 runs 15 residues. With 3 bases clipped from V and 3 bases from J, the junction kept 2 bases outside the gene matches. In germline, CDR1 is MDHEN, CDR2 SYDVKM. The CDR3 reads CASSFPGGYNSPLHF. The CDR3 nucleotides are TGTGCCAGCAGTTTTCCAGGGGGCTATAATTCACCCCTCCACTTT.

The chain links TRBV9 to TRBJ2-1; D is ambiguous. Trimming removed 6 bases at V and 0 bases at J, with 10 bases between. The germline V gene has CDR1 SGDLS and CDR2 YYNGEE. CDR3 length: 14 amino acids. The CDR3: CASKAASSYNEQFF. CDR3 coding DNA: TGTGCCAGCAAGGCAGCGAGCTCCTACAATGAGCAGTTCTTC.

The chain joins TRBV10-1 to TRBJ2-1, with 9 bases lining up with TRBD1. There are 19 residues in the CDR3. The germline V gene encodes CDR1 WNHNN and CDR2 SYGVQD (reference sequence). The J segment lost 6 bases and the V segment lost 4 bases, leaving 19 bases of the junction unmatched. The CDR3 here is CASSVGQGISSLGGNEQFF. The CDR3 DNA is TGCGCCAGCAGTGTGGGACAGGGTATCTCGTCATTGGGGGGCAATGAGCAGTTCTTC.

V is TRBV2 and J is TRBJ2-2; 10 bases align to TRBD2. In germline, CDR1 is SNHLY, CDR2 FYNNEI. The V gene end was trimmed by 8 bases and the J gene end by 9 bases; junction bases not matched to a gene: 6. The CDR3 sequence is 13 residues long. In nucleotides, the CDR3 is TGTGCCAGCGGCGAGCGGGAGGGCCGGGAGCTGTTTTTT. Encoded protein: CASGEREGRELFF.

The chain employs TRBV13 and TRBJ2-4; possible D gene TRBD1, 5 bases. Per germline, CDR1 PRHDT and CDR2 FYEKMQ (reference sequence). The V gene lost 5 bases and the J gene lost 3 bases, with 17 bases spanning the gap. The CDR3 sequence is 16 residues long. CDR3 sequence (DNA): TGTGCCAGCAGCGCCACCCTAGGGCAGGGCAAAAACATTCAGTACTTC. It is translated as CASSATLGQGKNIQYF. Full variable domain (rest looked up from reference TRBV13 and TRBJ2-4): AAGVIQSPRHLIKEKRETATLKCYPIPRHDTVYWYQQGPGQDPQFLISFYEKMQSDKGSIPDRFSAQQFSDYHSELNMSSLELGDSALYFCASSATLGQGKNIQYFGAGTRLSVL.

This clone was seen only a few times. The chain has TRBV19 and TRBJ2-1; 10 nucleotides align to TRBD2. The length of the CDR3 is 16 residues. Per the germline V gene, CDR1 is LNHDA and CDR2 is SQIVND (reference sequence). J lost 7 bases, V lost 7 bases, and 13 bases had no gene match. CDR3 sequence (DNA): TGTGCCAGTACCACAGCGGGAGGGCCGGATTCGAATGAGCAGTTCTTC. Encoded protein: CASTTAGGPDSNEQFF.

The gene calls are TRBV30 and TRBJ1-6; a weak D match, TRBD1 (5 bases). Germline values: CDR1 GTSNPN, CDR2 SVGIG (reference sequence). This CDR3 contains 18 residues. Between the trimmed V and J ends, which lost 3 bases and 0 bases, there was a span of 18 bases. As DNA, the CDR3 is TGTGCCTGGAGATCGTTTGTGGACATTGGCTCCTATAATTCACCCCTCCACTTT. This encodes CAWRSFVDIGSYNSPLHF.

This clone has a handful of counts. V gene TRBV19 combines with J gene TRBJ2-5; maybe TRBD1 (6 bases). Germline V gives CDR1 LNHDA, CDR2 SQIVND (reference sequence). CDR3 length: 16 residues. Trimming shortened V by 2 bases and J by 0 bases, and 13 bases separated the two germline ends. This CDR3 is CASSIKRGKYQETQYF. CDR3 coding DNA: TGTGCCAGTAGTATAAAGAGGGGGAAGTACCAAGAGACCCAGTACTTC.

The chain joins TRBV24-1 to TRBJ2-3; 10 bases map to TRBD2. Germline V CDR1 and CDR2: KGHDR, SFDVKD. This CDR3 region has 15 residues. V trimming: 4 bases; J trimming: 4 bases; junction bases outside the gene matches: 4. The CDR3 spells CATSELAGSADTQYF. CDR3 DNA: TGTGCCACCAGTGAACTAGCGGGAAGCGCAGATACGCAGTATTTT.

In its sample, this clone was seen once. The chain joins TRBV9 to TRBJ1-6; 9 bases map to TRBD1. Germline V gene sequence: CDR1 SGDLS, CDR2 YYNGEE. This CDR3 region has 16 residues. The junction had 8 bases not matched to a gene; V was cut back by 3 bases and J by 7 bases. The CDR3: CASSEKQGAKNSPLHF. DNA of the CDR3: TGTGCCAGCAGCGAAAAACAGGGGGCAAAAAATTCACCCCTCCACTTT.

The chain links TRBV14 to TRBJ2-1; D is perhaps TRBD2 (5 bases). V was pared by 1 base and J by 10 bases, with 14 bases between. The CDR3 is 14 amino acids. CDR1 is SGHDN and CDR2 is FVKESK in the germline V gene. The DNA for the CDR3 is TGTGCCAGCAGCCAAGGGTTACTAGGGCGGGAGCAGTTCTTC. It specifies CASSQGLLGREQFF.

The chain employs TRBV24-1 and TRBJ2-3; D possibly corresponds to TRBD2 (6 bases). V was clipped by 1 base and J by 1 base, with 8 bases between them. Germline V gene lookup returns CDR1 KGHDR and CDR2 SFDVKD. The CDR3 is made up of 15 amino acids. Here the CDR3 reads CATSDFRERTDTQYF. The CDR3 coding sequence is TGTGCCACCAGTGATTTTCGGGAGCGCACAGATACGCAGTATTTT.

V and J are TRBV7-2 and TRBJ1-5, with 9 bases matching TRBD1. Germline V gene sequence: CDR1 SGHTA, CDR2 FQGNSA. Trimming took 1 base from V and 6 from J; bases not matched to a gene: 4. This CDR3 has 15 residues. The DNA of the CDR3 is TGTGCCAGCAGCTTAGTGGGACAGGGTATTCAGCCCCAGCATTTT. It yields the protein CASSLVGQGIQPQHF.

The gene calls are TRBV12-3 or TRBV12-4 and TRBJ1-3; TRBD1 matches at 7 bases. J was trimmed by 3 bases and V by 7 bases; bases with no gene match: 3. The length of the CDR3 is 13 residues. CDR3 bases: TGTGCCAGCATAAGGGGGCTTGGAAACACCATATATTTT. It yields the protein CASIRGLGNTIYF.

V usage is TRBV24-1 and J usage is TRBJ2-7; 7 bases are shared with TRBD2. Trimming removed 3 bases from V and 3 bases from J; junction bases left unmatched: 7. The CDR3 sequence is 15 residues long. The germline V gene encodes CDR1 KGHDR and CDR2 SFDVKD. In nucleotides, the CDR3 is TGTGCCACCAGTGATGCTAGCGGAACGATCTACGAGCAGTACTTC. It codes for CATSDASGTIYEQYF.

V usage is TRBV7-6 and J usage is TRBJ2-7; a possible D gene is TRBD1 (5 bases). Germline assignment: CDR1 SGHVS and CDR2 FNYEAQ. V was trimmed by 5 bases and J by 6 bases, leaving 14 bases between them. The CDR3 loop spans 13 amino acids. Here the CDR3 reads CASSLQTGSEQYF. For the CDR3, the DNA is TGTGCCAGCAGCCTCCAAACAGGATCCGAGCAGTACTTC.

The chain joins TRBV7-6 to TRBJ2-1, with TRBD2 matching 9 bases. From germline, CDR1 is SGHVS and CDR2 FNYEAQ. This CDR3 has 13 amino acids. Trimming removed 3 bases from V and 10 bases from J; junction bases left unmatched: 4. CDR3 protein: CASSLTSGTEQFF. CDR3 bases: TGTGCCAGCAGCTTGACTAGCGGCACAGAGCAGTTCTTC.

A single count supports this clone. This rearrangement joins TRBV2 to TRBJ2-1; D is undetermined. Trimming stripped 4 bases from V and 6 bases from J, with 7 bases between. This CDR3 comprises 12 residues. The germline V gene has CDR1 SNHLY and CDR2 FYNNEI. The CDR3 DNA is TGTGCCAGCAGTGGGTTCAGCAATGAGCAGTTCTTC. This sequence encodes CASSGFSNEQFF.

This clone is a singleton in its sample. V is TRBV5-4 and J is TRBJ1-1, with D possibly being TRBD1 (6 bases). The germline V and J ends were trimmed by 5 bases and 1 base, with 15 bases remaining between them. Per germline, CDR1 SGHNT and CDR2 YYREEE (reference sequence). The CDR3 runs 15 residues. The CDR3 sequence: CASSFISTGNTEAFF. The CDR3 bases are TGTGCCAGCAGTTTTATATCGACAGGGAACACTGAAGCTTTCTTT.

The chain is built from TRBV28 and TRBJ2-7; D call uncertain. The V gene's germline CDR1 is MDHEN and CDR2 SYDVKM. The CDR3 is made up of 11 amino acids. Trimming took 7 bases from V and 5 from J, leaving 9 bases between them. The CDR3 is CASMVVHEQYF. As DNA, the CDR3 is TGTGCCAGCATGGTAGTCCACGAGCAGTACTTC.

A few counts support this clone. CDR3: CASSESRGLAFDEQFF. CDR3 in DNA: TGCGCCAGCAGTGAGTCGCGAGGACTAGCTTTCGATGAGCAGTTCTTC. V and J are TRBV10-1 and TRBJ2-1; 8 nucleotides agree with TRBD2. From germline, CDR1 is WNHNN and CDR2 SYGVQD (reference sequence). V trimming: 0 bases; J trimming: 8 bases; junction bases outside the gene matches: 9. This CDR3 has 16 amino acids.

The chain uses TRBV19 and TRBJ2-1; 9 bases align to TRBD2. In germline, CDR1 is LNHDA, CDR2 SQIVND (reference sequence). After removal of 6 bases from V and 9 bases from J, the junction contained 12 bases not matched to a gene. CDR3 length equals 15 residues. This chain's CDR3 is CASRKGTSFGGEQFF. The CDR3 DNA reads TGTGCCAGTAGGAAAGGGACTAGCTTCGGAGGTGAGCAGTTCTTC.

The chain uses TRBV4-2 and TRBJ1-5, with D hard to call. Germline loops: CDR1 LGHNA, CDR2 YNFKEQ. This CDR3 is built from 15 residues. Trimming stripped 0 bases from V and 1 base from J, with 7 bases between. CDR3 protein: CASSQDAGSNQPQHF. In DNA, the CDR3 is TGTGCCAGCAGCCAAGATGCGGGGAGCAATCAGCCCCAGCATTTT.

The genes are TRBV10-1 and TRBJ2-3; 10 bases fit TRBD2. The germline CDR1 and CDR2 sequences are WNHNN and SYGVQD (reference sequence). Trimming removed 4 bases from V and 3 bases from J; junction bases left unmatched: 7. The CDR3 has 16 amino acids. The CDR3 DNA sequence: TGCGCCAGCAGTGGAGGTCTAGCGGGAGAGACAGATACGCAGTATTTT. Amino acids: CASSGGLAGETDTQYF.

The rearrangement joins TRBV6-5 to TRBJ1-4; 7 nucleotides line up with TRBD1. Germline CDR1 MNHEY, CDR2 SVGAGI. V trimming: 2 bases; J trimming: 8 bases; junction bases outside the gene matches: 2. This CDR3 has 13 amino acids. CDR3 sequence: CASSYRGREKLFF. CDR3 DNA: TGTGCCAGCAGTTACAGGGGGCGCGAAAAACTGTTTTTT.

The chain employs TRBV27 and TRBJ1-3, with TRBD1 matching over 7 bases. Unmatched junction bases numbered 8, after V lost 2 bases and J lost 4 bases. The CDR3 totals 16 residues. The germline V gene has CDR1 MNHEY and CDR2 SMNVEV (reference sequence). The CDR3: CASSLTPTGFGNTIYF. The CDR3 DNA sequence: TGTGCCAGCAGTTTAACCCCGACAGGGTTCGGAAACACCATATATTTT.

The V and J genes are TRBV1 and TRBJ1-5. TRBV1 represents a pseudogene. This CDR3 contains 13 residues. CDR3 DNA: TGCACCAGCAGCCCCAGGAGGGGTCAGCCCCAGCATTTT. Residues: CTSSPRRGQPQHF.